This T cell receptor beta chain comes out of a study of blood T cell repertoires in COVID-19. About the research overall: Material from acute and convalescent COVID-19 was sourced from the United States, Italy and Spain. From T cells, B-cell-depleted T cells, or PBMCs came the material, which was cDNA or gDNA.

Profiled with immunoSEQ multiplex PCR; TCRdb holds only in-frame clones, not every one. The sample includes 95,000 to 120,000 clones, more than 80% of them seen just once. Seattle enrolled patients during active infection and tracked them longitudinally. V dropped 2 bases and J dropped 4; count of bases not matched to a gene: 8. The CDR3 loop spans 16 amino acids. Germline V CDR1 and CDR2: LGHNA, YNFKEQ. This TCR derives from a woman aged 55-69 years with COVID-19, enrolled during active disease. This chain connects TRBV4-2 to TRBJ1-3; TRBD1 matches 7 bases. Material for sequencing was peripheral blood. CDR3 bases: TGTGCCAGCAGCCAACCCGCCCGACAGGGAGGAAACACCATATATTTT. Its translation: CASSQPARQGGNTIYF.